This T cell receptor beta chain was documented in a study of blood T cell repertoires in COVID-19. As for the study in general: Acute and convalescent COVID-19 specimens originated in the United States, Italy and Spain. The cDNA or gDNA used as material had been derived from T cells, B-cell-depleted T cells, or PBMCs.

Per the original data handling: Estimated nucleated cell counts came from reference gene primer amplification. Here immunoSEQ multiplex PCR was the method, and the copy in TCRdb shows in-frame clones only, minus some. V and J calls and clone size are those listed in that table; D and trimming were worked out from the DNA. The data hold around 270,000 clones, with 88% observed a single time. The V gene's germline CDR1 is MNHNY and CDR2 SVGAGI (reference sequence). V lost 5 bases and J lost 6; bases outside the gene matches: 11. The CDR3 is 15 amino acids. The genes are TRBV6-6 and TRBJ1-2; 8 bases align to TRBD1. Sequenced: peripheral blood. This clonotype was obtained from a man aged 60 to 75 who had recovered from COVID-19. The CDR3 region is CASSPLAGGADGYTF. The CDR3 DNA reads TGTGCCAGCAGTCCCCTGGCAGGGGGCGCCGATGGCTACACCTTC.